The 12 T cell receptor beta chains below come from one sample, sequenced in a study of cytomegalovirus exposure and HLA in healthy donors. The primer mix had 60 Vbeta and 13 Jbeta primers. Clones were sequenced by immunoSEQ multiplex PCR, and TCRdb holds only the in-frame ones, with some missing. The data hold 95,000 or so clones, with about 73% observed a single time. The sample taken for sequencing was PBMCs. These receptors all stem from a woman aged 50 to 65 in good health and CMV-seropositive.

The chain is built from TRBV4-3 and TRBJ1-2; 9 bases match TRBD1. Unmatched junction bases numbered 11, after V lost 4 bases and J lost 5 bases. Germline V CDR1 and CDR2: LGHNA, YSLEER. This CDR3 contains 16 residues. This CDR3 reads CASSRSRTGVSYGYTF. The CDR3 nucleotides are TGCGCCAGCAGCCGGTCCCGGACAGGGGTTTCATATGGCTACACCTTC.

The V and J genes are TRBV5-1 and TRBJ2-5; D may be TRBD2 (6 bases). The J call is uncertain, as TRBJ2-7 better fits the DNA end. The CDR3 length is 15 residues. Germline V gene sequence: CDR1 SGHRS, CDR2 YFSETQ. CDR3 nucleotide sequence: TGCGCCAGCAGCTTTGCGGGCGGGATGGTCTACGAGCAGTACTTC. Translated, it gives CASSFAGGMVYEQYF.

The gene calls are TRBV7-2 and TRBJ2-5, with D tentatively TRBD1 (7 bases). The CDR3 loop spans 17 amino acids. Germline CDR1 and CDR2: SGHTA and FQGNSA. Trimming removed 0 bases from V and 5 bases from J, with 19 bases in between. CDR3 sequence reads: CASSLATGRTPLETQYF. For the CDR3, the DNA is TGTGCCAGCAGCTTAGCGACAGGGAGGACCCCCCTGGAGACCCAGTACTTC.

The chain is built from TRBV9 and TRBJ2-5; D not resolved. There are 15 residues in the CDR3. The germline V gene encodes CDR1 SGDLS and CDR2 YYNGEE. Trimming removed 0 bases at V and 4 bases at J, with 13 bases between. CDR3 in amino acids: CASSVDERLRETQYF. Written as DNA, the CDR3 is TGTGCCAGCAGCGTAGACGAGCGATTAAGAGAGACCCAGTACTTC. Filled out from reference TRBV9 and TRBJ2-5, the complete variable domain reads DSGVTQTPKHLITATGQRVTLRCSPRSGDLSVYWYQQSLDQGLQFLIQYYNGEERAKGNILERFSAQQFPDLHSELNLSSLELGDSALYFCASSVDERLRETQYFGPGTRLLVL.

CDR3 in amino acids: CASSYTWFQATDEQFF. The DNA of the CDR3 is TGTGCCAGCAGTTACACCTGGTTTCAGGCTACCGATGAGCAGTTCTTC. The chain recombines TRBV6-5 with TRBJ2-1; D unclear. Germline loops: CDR1 MNHEY, CDR2 SVGAGI. The CDR3 runs to 16 residues. V was cut by 2 bases and J by 8 bases, with 19 bases left in between.

This clone showed up just once. This specimen includes other DNA sequences encoding the same CDR3. The chain links TRBV6-1 to TRBJ1-1; D unresolved. The CDR3 extends over 13 amino acids. Germline lookup yields CDR1 MNHNS and CDR2 SASEGT. V was cut by 6 bases and J by 1 base, with 9 bases left in between. Here the CDR3 reads CASRRVGNTEAFF. The DNA for the CDR3 is TGTGCCAGCAGGAGGGTCGGGAACACTGAAGCTTTCTTT.

This clone occurred a few times. This chain connects TRBV11-2 to TRBJ2-2; D gene ambiguous. CDR1 and CDR2 from the germline V gene are SGHAT and FQNNGV. This CDR3 spans 11 amino acids. The ends were cut back, 5 bases at V and 6 bases at J, with 4 bases in the middle. CDR3 coding DNA: TGTGCCAGCAGCCTCGCCGGGGAGCTGTTTTTT. This encodes CASSLAGELFF.

The chain joins TRBV19 to TRBJ2-1; 9 bases are shared with TRBD2. The ends lost 3 bases at V and 9 bases at J; junction bases unmatched: 6. From germline, CDR1 is LNHDA and CDR2 SQIVND (reference sequence). The CDR3 is 14 residues long. In nucleotides, the CDR3 is TGTGCCAGTAGTATTAGCGGGGGTCTCGGTGAGCAGTTCTTC. Translation gives CASSISGGLGEQFF.

This chain uses TRBV4-1 with TRBJ2-7, with D unresolved. The germline gives CDR1 MGHRA, CDR2 YSYEKL. Trimming shortened V by 4 bases and J by 5 bases, and 9 bases separated the two germline ends. The CDR3 covers 12 residues. The CDR3 sequence: CASSPPSNEQYF. DNA of the CDR3: TGCGCCAGCAGCCCCCCGTCTAACGAGCAGTACTTC.

The chain links TRBV28 to TRBJ2-1, with TRBD2 matching over 9 bases. CDR1 MDHEN and CDR2 SYDVKM come from the germline V gene. The CDR3 has 18 amino acids. V shed 1 base, J shed 5 bases, and the junction held 12 bases outside the gene matches. CDR3 sequence: CASSLSRVAGGEDNEQFF. CDR3 nucleotides: TGTGCCAGCAGTTTATCGCGGGTGGCGGGAGGGGAGGACAATGAGCAGTTCTTC.

To note about this clone: A junction end diverges from the germline sequence, so it may reflect a read error. V usage is TRBV7-9 and J usage is TRBJ1-1; possibly TRBD1 for D (6 bases). The CDR3 runs 16 residues. Germline CDR1 is SEHNR and CDR2 is FQNEAQ (reference sequence). The DNA of the CDR3 is TGTTCCAGCAGCTTCTTGGATGGGGGCTGGAGCACTGAAGCTTTCTTT. The encoded protein is CSSSFLDGGWSTEAFF. Filled out from reference TRBV7-9 and TRBJ1-1, the complete variable domain reads DTGVSQNPRHKITKRGQNVTFRCDPISEHNRLYWYRQTLGQGPEFLTYFQNEAQLEKSRLLSDRFSAERPKGSFSTLEIQRTEQGDSAMYLCSSSFLDGGWSTEAFFGQGTRLTVV.

J is TRBJ2-3 and V is TRBV6-4; 7 nucleotides line up with TRBD1. The CDR3 runs 14 residues. The V segment lost 3 bases and the J segment 3 bases; nucleotides outside the gene matches: 3. Germline CDR1 reads MRHNA; CDR2 reads SNTAGT. The CDR3 DNA follows: TGTGCCAGCAGTGAGGGGACAGTGACAGATACGCAGTATTTT. Its protein is CASSEGTVTDTQYF.